These T cell receptor beta chains were read from a single sample in a study of T cells after yellow fever vaccination. TCRdb reanalysed the 5' RACE reads using MiXCR and keeps one entry per CDR3 protein. The sample includes some 400,000 distinct CDR3 sequences, approximately 18% of them seen just once. Material: PBMCs, obtained before the yellow fever booster vaccination. Every receptor here comes from a man aged 18 to 29 who received the YFV17D yellow fever vaccine. Both conserved end residues are part of each CDR3. The D gene is left open where the match is weak. Some rows have no size entry. The others give once, few or many, or a class for an expanded clone.

TRBJ2-1,.,.,TRBV6-5,TGTGCCAGCAGTTACTACCCCTACAATGAGCAGTTCTTC,CASSYYPYNEQFF
TRBJ1-5,.,.,TRBV28,TGTGCCAGCAGTTTAGGGCAGGGATCTGCGAATCAGCCCCAGCATTTT,CASSLGQGSANQPQHF
TRBJ2-3,TRBD1,.,TRBV6-4,TGTGCCAGCAGTGACTCGCAGGGGGCCGTCGATACGCAGTATTTT,CASSDSQGAVDTQYF
TRBJ1-6,TRBD1,many,TRBV20-1,TGCAGTGCTGCGCCGGGACAGGGTAATTCACCCCTCCACTTT,CSAAPGQGNSPLHF
TRBJ1-1,.,many,TRBV7-2,TGTGCCAGCAGCTTAGACCCGGTAATGAACACTGAAGCTTTCTTT,CASSLDPVMNTEAFF
TRBJ2-7,.,.,TRBV29-1,TGCAGCGTTCGCCGGGACGGGACCTACGAGCAGTACTTC,CSVRRDGTYEQYF
TRBJ2-1,TRBD2,few,TRBV7-8,TGTGCCAGCGGAGGTAGCGGGGCCTACAATGAGCAGTTCTTC,CASGGSGAYNEQFF
TRBJ2-7,TRBD1,.,TRBV25-1,TGTGCCAGCAGTGAAGGGGGACAGATTTACGAGCAGTACTTC,CASSEGGQIYEQYF
TRBJ2-1,.,few,TRBV4-3,TGCGCCAGCAGCCAAGATAGAGGGTTCGGCAATGAGCAGTTCTTC,CASSQDRGFGNEQFF
TRBJ2-7,TRBD1,.,TRBV18,TGTGCCAGCTCACCCCGGGCCAGGACAGGGGTTTACGAGCAGTACTTC,CASSPRARTGVYEQYF
TRBJ2-1,TRBD2,.,TRBV5-1,TGCGCCAGCAGCTTGGTGTCACAGACTAGCGGGACCTACAATGAGCAGTTCTTC,CASSLVSQTSGTYNEQFF
TRBJ2-2,TRBD1,.,TRBV4-3,TGCGCCAGCAGCCCTGGGGGGTTTATCCCTGGCAGGGGGCTAAGGACCGGGGAGCTGTTTTTT,CASSPGGFIPGRGLRTGELFF
TRBJ2-3,.,.,TRBV11-2,TGTGCCAGCAGCTTAGCCGGTACCCGGGGCAGGACAAACACAGATACGCAGTATTTT,CASSLAGTRGRTNTDTQYF
TRBJ2-1,.,.,TRBV6-5,TGTGCCAGCAGTTACTCCCCCGTGTCGGAGCCATACAATGAGCAGTTCTTC,CASSYSPVSEPYNEQFF
TRBJ2-7,.,few,TRBV7-9,TGTGCCAGCAGCTTAGGGGCAGGTCACAGTGCCGAGCAGTACTTC,CASSLGAGHSAEQYF
TRBJ1-1,.,.,TRBV4-1,TGCGCCAGCAGCCAAGCCCCACAGGCGCTCGGGAACACTGAAGCTTTCTTT,CASSQAPQALGNTEAFF
TRBJ2-1,.,many,TRBV20-1,TGCAGTGCCCTCGGACCCCCGACAAACAATGAGCAGTTCTTC,CSALGPPTNNEQFF
TRBJ1-6,.,.,TRBV9,TGTGCCAGCAGCGTAGGGGGGGCCCCTTCACCCCTCCACTTT,CASSVGGAPSPLHF
TRBJ1-1,.,.,TRBV12-3/TRBV12-4,TGTGCCAGCAGGCGGTCGTTAGGGAACACTGAAGCTTTCTTT,CASRRSLGNTEAFF
TRBJ1-1,.,few,TRBV7-9,TGTGCCAGCAGCCGGGTTGGGGGAAAGGGAACCACTGAAGCTTTCTTT,CASSRVGGKGTTEAFF
TRBJ2-3,TRBD2,.,TRBV18,TGTGCCAGCTCACCACGACTAGCGGGGTTGGAGGATACGCAGTATTTT,CASSPRLAGLEDTQYF
TRBJ2-5,.,.,TRBV6-2/TRBV6-3,TGTGCCAGCAGTTACGGGTCTCATCAAGAGACCCAGTACTTC,CASSYGSHQETQYF